The 25 T cell receptor beta chains given below trace back to one sample, sequenced in a study of blood T cell repertoires in COVID-19. The assay was immunoSEQ multiplex PCR, and TCRdb's table has in-frame clones only and misses some. The sample carries about 340,000 clones, about 90% recorded once. Input material: peripheral blood. Source of these receptors: a woman between 18 and 29 years old who had recovered from COVID-19.

The chain has TRBV19 and TRBJ1-5; D is possibly TRBD1 (5 bases). The length of the CDR3 is 15 residues. The germline CDR1 and CDR2 sequences are LNHDA and SQIVND (reference sequence). Trimming pared 7 bases from V and 2 bases from J, leaving 15 bases between. The CDR3: CASNPWLGGNQPQHF. The CDR3 DNA reads as TGTGCCAGTAACCCCTGGTTAGGGGGCAATCAGCCCCAGCATTTT.

V usage is TRBV27 and J usage is TRBJ2-5; 12 bases map to TRBD2. Germline loops: CDR1 MNHEY, CDR2 SMNVEV (reference sequence). This CDR3 is built from 16 residues. J was trimmed by 9 bases and V by 5 bases; bases with no gene match: 13. This chain's CDR3 is CASSRASGRVLGAQYF. The CDR3 DNA sequence: TGTGCCAGCAGTAGAGCTAGCGGGAGGGTCCTAGGGGCCCAGTACTTC.

The V call is TRBV19, the J call TRBJ1-2; D is uncertain. Germline lookup yields CDR1 LNHDA and CDR2 SQIVND (reference sequence). The V gene lost 8 bases and the J gene lost 2 bases, with 3 bases spanning the gap. This CDR3 comprises 10 residues. The CDR3 region has the DNA TGTGCCAGTCGGAACTATGGCTACACCTTC. Encoded protein: CASRNYGYTF.

The chain links TRBV19 to TRBJ1-1, with TRBD1 as a possible D gene (5 bases). CDR1 and CDR2 (germline): LNHDA, SQIVND (reference sequence). V lost 5 bases, J lost 5 bases, and 15 bases lay in between. The CDR3 length is 14 residues. The CDR3 region is CASSLIGGETEAFF. The CDR3 nucleotides read TGTGCCAGTAGTTTGATCGGAGGGGAAACTGAAGCTTTCTTT.

V usage is TRBV24-1 and J usage is TRBJ2-1; no reliable D call. Germline V gene data show CDR1 as KGHDR and CDR2 as SFDVKD. Trimming cost V 3 bases and J 0 bases, with 17 bases left between them. The CDR3 loop spans 18 amino acids. As DNA, the CDR3 is TGTGCCACCAGTGATACCGCGCCGCAGGCCAACTCCTACAATGAGCAGTTCTTC. Translating it yields CATSDTAPQANSYNEQFF.

This chain connects TRBV11-2 to TRBJ1-4, with D perhaps TRBD1 (5 bases). CDR1 and CDR2 from the germline V gene are SGHAT and FQNNGV. This CDR3 spans 13 amino acids. Trimming stripped 2 bases from V and 8 bases from J, with 9 bases between. The CDR3 nucleotides read TGTGCCAGCAGCTTAAGCAGGGTCGAAAAACTGTTTTTT. This gives the protein CASSLSRVEKLFF.

This chain joins TRBV5-1 and TRBJ2-2; possibly TRBD2 for D (6 bases). The CDR3 loop spans 16 amino acids. Germline values: CDR1 SGHRS, CDR2 YFSETQ. With 0 bases removed from V and 5 bases from J, the gap between germline ends came to 14 bases. The CDR3 bases are TGCGCCAGCAGCTTGGCTACTAGCCAGCATACCGGGGAGCTGTTTTTT. Its translation: CASSLATSQHTGELFF.

In regard to this clone: Distinct nucleotide sequences in the sample also encode this CDR3. V gene TRBV5-1 combines with J gene TRBJ2-3; 9 bases fit TRBD2. V was pared by 0 bases and J by 1 base, with 3 bases of the junction left unmatched. The CDR3 is 16 residues long. CDR1 is SGHRS and CDR2 is YFSETQ in the germline V gene. The CDR3 DNA sequence: TGCGCCAGCAGCTTGGGAGTAGCGGGAGGCACAGATACGCAGTATTTT. It yields the protein CASSLGVAGGTDTQYF.

The V and J genes are TRBV7-2 and TRBJ1-3; tentatively, D is TRBD1 (6 bases). Germline V gene data show CDR1 as SGHTA and CDR2 as FQGNSA. The ends were cut back, 1 base at V and 0 bases at J, with 7 bases in the middle. The CDR3 loop spans 15 amino acids. CDR3 DNA: TGTGCCAGCAGCTTAGGGGGGCTCTCTGGAAACACCATATATTTT. It translates to CASSLGGLSGNTIYF.

The chain carries TRBV4-3 and TRBJ2-2, with TRBD1 identical over 7 bases. Germline V gives CDR1 LGHNA, CDR2 YSLEER. After removal of 4 bases from V and 3 bases from J, the junction contained 8 bases not matched to a gene. The CDR3 spans 16 residues. The CDR3 loop is CASSRGPQGDTGELFF. CDR3 DNA: TGCGCCAGCAGCCGCGGGCCCCAGGGGGACACCGGGGAGCTGTTTTTT.

This chain connects TRBV5-6 to TRBJ1-2; 10 positions agree with TRBD1. CDR3 size: 16 residues. CDR1 is SGHDT, CDR2 YYEEEE, per germline. V was clipped by 7 bases and J by 7 bases; unmatched bases: 16. The CDR3 is CASLFASLDRGRGYTF. As DNA, the CDR3 is TGTGCCAGCCTCTTCGCCTCTCTAGACAGGGGGCGTGGCTACACCTTC.

This chain uses TRBV5-6 with TRBJ1-2; no reliable D call. Trimming pared 4 bases from V and 7 bases from J, leaving 8 bases between. CDR1 and CDR2 from the germline V gene are SGHDT and YYEEEE. The CDR3 covers 11 residues. For the CDR3, the DNA is TGTGCCAGCAGCCAGAACAGTGGCTACACCTTC. It codes for CASSQNSGYTF.

In its sample, this clone was seen once. The V and J genes are TRBV10-3 and TRBJ2-3, with a tentative D call TRBD1 (6 bases). Germline loops: CDR1 ENHRY, CDR2 SYGVKD. V gave up 9 bases and J gave up 0 bases, with 10 bases separating them. CDR3 size: 13 residues. The CDR3 bases are TGTGCCATGGGGGCAGGCAGCACAGATACGCAGTATTTT. This gives the protein CAMGAGSTDTQYF.

The chain uses TRBV6-5 and TRBJ1-1, with D perhaps matching TRBD1 (5 bases). There are 14 residues in the CDR3. Germline V gene lookup returns CDR1 MNHEY and CDR2 SVGAGI. Trimming took off 2 bases at V and 5 bases at J, with 12 bases between the two ends. CDR3 in amino acids: CASSYMSGETEAFF. In DNA, the CDR3 is TGTGCCAGCAGTTACATGTCGGGGGAGACTGAAGCTTTCTTT.

J is TRBJ2-2 and V is TRBV2; 8 positions agree with TRBD1. This CDR3 comprises 15 residues. The junction had 8 bases not matched to a gene; V was cut back by 6 bases and J by 5 bases. Germline assignment: CDR1 SNHLY and CDR2 FYNNEI. CDR3 DNA: TGTGCCAGCAGAGGTGGACAGGGTAAAACCGGGGAGCTGTTTTTT. Protein: CASRGGQGKTGELFF.

This chain uses TRBV4-2 with TRBJ2-1; TRBD2 aligns across 12 bases. CDR3 length equals 19 residues. J gave up 2 bases and V 1 base, and 9 bases lay outside the gene matches. The germline gives CDR1 LGHNA, CDR2 YNFKEQ. The CDR3 spells CASSQVELAGGYPYNEQFF. CDR3 nucleotides: TGTGCCAGCAGCCAAGTCGAACTAGCGGGAGGCTACCCCTACAATGAGCAGTTCTTC.

This sequence joins TRBV29-1 and TRBJ1-1; D remains ambiguous. Trimming took 7 bases from V and 6 from J, leaving 12 bases between them. The CDR3 loop spans 11 amino acids. Per germline, CDR1 SQVTM and CDR2 ANQGSEA. The CDR3 DNA reads as TGCAGCGGAGAGGGAGTTGCTGAAGCTTTCTTT. Amino acids: CSGEGVAEAFF.

The V gene is TRBV28, the J gene TRBJ2-3; tentatively, D is TRBD1 (6 bases). The germline CDR1 and CDR2 sequences are MDHEN and SYDVKM. The CDR3 length is 13 residues. V dropped 9 bases and J dropped 7 bases, with 17 bases sitting between them. The CDR3 reads CASWDKYRNTQYF. The CDR3 region has the DNA TGTGCCAGTTGGGACAAGTACCGAAATACGCAGTATTTT.

The chain combines TRBV19 with TRBJ1-1; 7 bases fit TRBD1. The CDR3 consists of 16 residues. Losses at the gene ends were 4 bases for V and 0 bases for J; bases not matched to a gene: 8. The germline CDR1 and CDR2 sequences are LNHDA and SQIVND (reference sequence). This chain's CDR3 is CASSTKTGQLNTEAFF. The CDR3 DNA sequence: TGTGCCAGTAGTACGAAAACGGGACAGCTGAACACTGAAGCTTTCTTT.

The gene calls are TRBV27 and TRBJ1-2; D is perhaps TRBD1 (5 bases). V was trimmed by 2 bases and J by 4 bases, leaving 8 bases between them. The CDR3 totals 13 residues. Germline lookup yields CDR1 MNHEY and CDR2 SMNVEV (reference sequence). The CDR3, as DNA: TGTGCCAGCAGTTTAGGGGCAGTCTATGGCTACACCTTC. The encoded protein is CASSLGAVYGYTF.

This chain connects TRBV7-8 to TRBJ2-5, with 7 bases lining up with TRBD1. J gave up 3 bases and V 3 bases, and 4 bases lay outside the gene matches. CDR1 is SGHVS and CDR2 is FQNEAQ in the germline V gene. The CDR3 runs 14 residues. For the CDR3, the DNA is TGTGCCAGCAGCTTCGATCAGGGGGAAGAGACCCAGTACTTC. Its protein is CASSFDQGEETQYF.

The rearrangement links TRBV6-1 to TRBJ1-2; 9 bases map to TRBD1. Germline trimming cut 3 bases from V and 7 bases from J; bases unmatched to any gene: 6. Per the germline V gene, CDR1 is MNHNS and CDR2 is SASEGT. CDR3 length equals 14 residues. The CDR3 nucleotides read TGTGCCAGCAGTGATTGGGACAGGGATTTTGGCTACACCTTC. This encodes CASSDWDRDFGYTF.

This clone was counted a single time. The chain is built from TRBV6-5 and TRBJ1-5; D may be TRBD1 (6 bases). This CDR3 is built from 13 residues. The V and J ends lost 5 bases and 2 bases respectively, with 7 bases between them. The V gene's germline CDR1 is MNHEY and CDR2 SVGAGI. CDR3 sequence: CASSNRGNQPQHF. The CDR3 DNA follows: TGTGCCAGCAGTAACAGGGGCAATCAGCCCCAGCATTTT.

The chain has TRBV5-1 and TRBJ1-6; 7 bases are a match to TRBD1. J gave up 11 bases and V 4 bases, and 6 bases lay outside the gene matches. This CDR3 is built from 13 residues. Germline V gives CDR1 SGHRS, CDR2 YFSETQ. The CDR3: CASSPDRAPPLHF. CDR3 nucleotides: TGCGCCAGCAGCCCAGACAGGGCACCACCCCTCCACTTT.

The V gene is TRBV6-2 or TRBV6-3, the J gene TRBJ2-7; 10 nucleotides match TRBD2. Trimming at V came to 6 bases and at J to 2 bases, leaving 10 bases not matched to a gene. This CDR3 comprises 16 residues. Germline lookup yields CDR1 MNHEY and CDR2 SVGEGT. CDR3 DNA: TGTGCCAGCAGCCCACGTTTGAGCGGGAGGGCCTACGAGCAGTACGTC. Residues: CASSPRLSGRAYEQYV.